These 9 T cell receptor beta chains came from one sample sequenced in a study of Graves' ophthalmopathy and Graves' hyperthyroidism. RNA served as the template for amplifying TCR beta CDR3 regions. An opening RT-PCR round employed HTBI primers and preceded a second-round multiplex PCR. A single record per CDR3 protein comes from TCRdb applying MiXCR to the multiplex PCR reads. The sample yields about 590,000 distinct CDR3 sequences, under 40% seen once. Sequencing was performed on peripheral blood or thyroid tissue (not recorded which). These receptors were collected from an adult man with Graves' hyperthyroidism.

This clonotype was recorded only once. This sequence may be a read error, since a much larger clone differs from it by one base. The chain couples TRBV29-1 to TRBJ1-1; D ambiguous. Germline CDR1 SQVTM, CDR2 ANQGSEA. The CDR3 sequence is 11 residues long. The DNA for the CDR3 is TGCAACGCTGAAGTGAACACTGAAGCTTTCTTT. It encodes CNAEVNTEAFF.

CDR3 coding DNA: TGTGCCAGCAGTGCAAGGACCAAACAAGAGACCCAGTACTTC. It yields the protein CASSARTKQETQYF. The genes are TRBV2 and TRBJ2-5; D uncertain. V was shortened by 4 bases and J by 2 bases, with 11 bases between the two germline ends. Per the germline V gene, CDR1 is SNHLY and CDR2 is FYNNEI. There are 14 residues in the CDR3.

The gene calls are TRBV20-1 and TRBJ2-3; D might be TRBD1 (5 bases). Germline V gene data show CDR1 as DFQATT and CDR2 as SNEGSKA (reference sequence). This CDR3 is 14 amino acids long. Trimming removed 7 bases at V and 1 base at J, with 15 bases between. The DNA of the CDR3 is TGCAGTGGTTCGCAGGGTCGTGGCACAGATACGCAGTATTTT. This translates into CSGSQGRGTDTQYF.

This clonotype was seen more than once but under ten times. The J gene is TRBJ1-5, the V gene TRBV7-9; TRBD1 matches 8 bases. The CDR3 is made up of 15 amino acids. Trimming at V came to 5 bases and at J to 6 bases, leaving 9 bases not matched to a gene. Germline assignment: CDR1 SEHNR and CDR2 FQNEAQ (reference sequence). The CDR3 is CASSQSGGAGQPQHF. The CDR3, as DNA: TGTGCCAGCAGCCAATCAGGGGGCGCCGGTCAGCCCCAGCATTTT.

CDR3 loop: CASSLGNRDRGYEQYF. CDR3 coding DNA: TGTGCCAGCAGCTTGGGGAACCGGGACAGGGGATACGAGCAGTACTTC. The chain combines TRBV5-5 with TRBJ2-7; 10 bases align to TRBD1. V lost 0 bases and J lost 4; bases outside the gene matches: 7. The germline CDR1 and CDR2 sequences are SGHKS and YYEKEE (reference sequence). The CDR3 extends over 16 amino acids.

The table lists this clonotype with many counts. The gene calls are TRBV20-1 and TRBJ1-5; D perhaps matches TRBD1 (6 bases). This CDR3 has 14 amino acids. The V gene's germline CDR1 is DFQATT and CDR2 SNEGSKA (reference sequence). The germline V and J ends were trimmed by 4 bases and 4 bases, with 14 bases remaining between them. CDR3 DNA: TGCAGTGCTAAAAGACCCACAGGGAATCAGCCCCAGCATTTT. Translation gives CSAKRPTGNQPQHF.

The V and J genes are TRBV7-9 and TRBJ1-2, with 7 bases lining up with TRBD1. CDR1 and CDR2 from the germline V gene are SEHNR and FQNEAQ (reference sequence). The V segment lost 5 bases and the J segment 6 bases; nucleotides outside the gene matches: 6. The CDR3 has 13 amino acids. The CDR3: CASSPQGVNGYTF. The CDR3 DNA reads TGTGCCAGCAGCCCTCAGGGGGTGAATGGCTACACCTTC.

On this clonotype itself: One end of the junction is discordant with germline, which a read error may explain. This sequence joins TRBV29-1 and TRBJ1-2, with a possible D match to TRBD1 (6 bases). Germline V gene data show CDR1 as SQVTM and CDR2 as ANQGSEA. CDR3 length: 13 amino acids. The CDR3 loop reads CSVDTDGGYGYAF. CDR3 DNA sequence: TGCAGCGTTGACACGGACGGGGGCTACGGCTACGCCTTC.

As concerns this clonotype: A read error may produce the germline difference seen at one junction end. The gene calls are TRBV29-1 and TRBJ1-4; D possibly corresponds to TRBD1 (5 bases). Germline assignment: CDR1 SQVTM and CDR2 ANQGSEA. This CDR3 region has 10 residues. The CDR3 reads CSVNARARIF. The DNA of the CDR3 is TGCAGCGTTAACGCCAGGGCGCGAATTTTT. The whole variable domain, remainder taken from reference TRBV29-1 and TRBJ1-4, is SAVISQKPSRDICQRGTSLTIQCQVDSQVTMMFWYRQQPGQSLTLIATANQGSEATYESGFVIDKFPISRPNLTFSTLTVSNMSPEDSSIYLCSVNARARIFGSGTQLSVL.